Listed below are T cell receptor beta chains from one sample, sequenced in a study of spatial heterogeneity in lung cancer. Via MiXCR, TCRdb re-called the 5' RACE reads, giving one row per CDR3 protein. This table has 5,700 or so distinct CDR3 sequences, 7.5% to 8% appearing once. Sequencing used lung tumor tissue, obtained at surgery. These receptors all come from a female donor with early-stage non-small cell lung cancer. The CDR3 runs from the conserved cysteine through the conserved F or W. The D gene is left open where the match is weak. The size field is filled for only some rows; it gives once, few, many or a size class.

cdr3_aa d_call clone_size v_call
CASSGWGSYNEQFF . many TRBV6-2/TRBV6-3
CASSLERGRFGYTF . large TRBV7-2
CASSLGNRGYEQYF TRBD1 medium-sized TRBV13
CASSQKLGPPNTGELFF . many TRBV4-3
CASSQEGRALRADTQYF . many TRBV3-1
CASRGGRGLSQHNEQFF TRBD2 medium-sized TRBV27
CASIRAGALNEQFF TRBD2 medium-sized TRBV2
CAISEGRNSNQPQHF . many TRBV10-3
CASSYRGVPNSPLHF . many TRBV6-2/TRBV6-3
CSASFGGLRETQYF . many TRBV20-1
CASTLTSYEQYF . medium-sized TRBV28
CASSSTEGNIQYF . many TRBV7-2
CASQTGTGNQPQHF TRBD1 . TRBV2
CASSESWLADTDTQYF TRBD2 many TRBV10-2
CATRSGSRGYSDTQYF TRBD1 many TRBV15
CASSYAPGRETQYF . medium-sized TRBV6-5
CASSVGGHGSYEQYF . . TRBV9
CASSLDQDGELFF . many TRBV11-3
CASSLDWGQETQYF . many TRBV11-2
CASSLTAGDNEQFF TRBD2 . TRBV7-3
CASSYDRDYGYTF TRBD1 medium-sized TRBV7-2
CASSREEGRASYEQYF . medium-sized TRBV6-1
CASSQEGVIEAFF . medium-sized TRBV4-2
CASTSPGKETQYF . . TRBV28
CASSSTAGLQETQYF TRBD2 many TRBV7-2
CASSPTGEYEQYF TRBD1 many TRBV12-3/TRBV12-4
CASSRGGYSYEQYF TRBD2 medium-sized TRBV7-2
CASSLAGGPNNEQFF TRBD2 few TRBV6-2/TRBV6-3
CSVGEPQETQYF . many TRBV29-1
CASSPGADEAFF . many TRBV7-6
CASSPGGNQPQHF . medium-sized TRBV3-1
CASSLEAPGTVYGYTF TRBD1 many TRBV7-8
CASSYSQGPGELFF . many TRBV6-5
CASSSEGNIQYF . many TRBV28
CASSLTTNTGELFF . many TRBV7-2
CSVPLSSGYGYTF . medium-sized TRBV29-1
CAISARDKSETQYF . . TRBV10-3
CASSPLAGSTGELFF . medium-sized TRBV12-3/TRBV12-4
CASSNRVGNEQFF . many TRBV19
CASSPLLGQGNQETQYF TRBD1 few TRBV18
CASSSGAGGTYEQYF TRBD2 many TRBV6-5
CASSPPGRHEQYF . large TRBV19
CSARDDRLDQPQHF . many TRBV20-1
CASSRAGEETQYF TRBD2 medium-sized TRBV3-1
CASRWRGGNTEAFF . medium-sized TRBV28
CASSDRGGAWNIQYF . many TRBV25-1
CAISEWTGSTDTQYF TRBD1 medium-sized TRBV10-3
CASSAKGAMNTGELFF . . TRBV3-1
CASSPGRSYNEQFF . . TRBV3-1
CSAWGDNSYEQYF . medium-sized TRBV20-1
CASSESWGGGIDTGELFF . . TRBV25-1
CASSLASGATSTDTQYF TRBD2 medium-sized TRBV7-8
CASSLGQGAYEQFF TRBD1 many TRBV4-3